The rows below give T cell receptor beta chains drawn from one sample of a study of response to subunit inactivated influenza vaccine. TCRdb re-called the RT-PCR reads with MiXCR, one entry per CDR3 protein. Of over 400,000 distinct CDR3 sequences in the sample, approximately 12% are singletons; the top ten hold approximately 14%. Material: PBMCs from blood, obtained more than 35 days after vaccination. The receptors shown here come from a man between 50 and 59 years old who received an inactivated influenza vaccine. Each CDR3 is given with its conserved first and last residue. The order of the fields is CDR3 DNA, CDR3 protein, D gene, clone size, J gene, V gene. D genes are given only for firm matches. Size is omitted from some rows. Given values are once, few, many or a class for expanded clones.

TGTGCCAGCAGCTTAGCGCCGCCCGGGACAATCGGGGAAAAACTGTTTTTT | CASSLAPPGTIGEKLFF | - | few | TRBJ1-4 | TRBV7-9
TGTGCCAGCAGCTCCAGGTGGAAGGAGACCCAGTACTTC | CASSSRWKETQYF | - | few | TRBJ2-5 | TRBV7-2
TGTGCCAGCAGTACAACAGGGGGCTCCGGGGAGCTGTTTTTT | CASSTTGGSGELFF | TRBD1 | few | TRBJ2-2 | TRBV7-2
TGCGCCAGCAGTCCGGGTCAAGACAGGGTTGGCTACACCTTC | CASSPGQDRVGYTF | TRBD1 | few | TRBJ1-2 | TRBV10-2
TGCAGCGTTAAGACCCGACAGGGGAACTACGAGCAGTACTTC | CSVKTRQGNYEQYF | TRBD1 | - | TRBJ2-7 | TRBV29-1
TGTGCCACCAGCAGGGCACTGGGGATCCAAGAGACCCAGTACTTC | CATSRALGIQETQYF | - | few | TRBJ2-5 | TRBV15
TGCGCCAGCATGGGAGTGGGGGCCAACGTCCTGACTTTC | CASMGVGANVLTF | - | - | TRBJ2-6 | TRBV4-1
TGTGCCACCAGTGGTGAGGCCAATGAGCAGTTCTTC | CATSGEANEQFF | - | - | TRBJ2-1 | TRBV24-1
TGTGCCCACGGCGGGGGTAAAGAGACCCAGTACTTC | CAHGGGKETQYF | TRBD2 | many | TRBJ2-5 | TRBV10-3
TGTGCCAGCAGCTTAGTTGGGCGCCAGATGAACACCGGGGAGCTGTTTTTT | CASSLVGRQMNTGELFF | - | many | TRBJ2-2 | TRBV7-8
TGTGCCAGCAGTTATTCCCCTAGCGGGACGTCCGGGGAGCTGTTTTTT | CASSYSPSGTSGELFF | TRBD2 | few | TRBJ2-2 | TRBV6-5
TGTGCTAGTGGTTTGGTACGGTGGGGTCACGAGCAGTACTTC | CASGLVRWGHEQYF | - | many | TRBJ2-7 | TRBV12-5
TGCAGCGTTCTCAGGACTAGCGGGAGGGCTAGGGGCACAGATACGCAGTATTTT | CSVLRTSGRARGTDTQYF | TRBD2 | - | TRBJ2-3 | TRBV29-1
TGTGCCAGCAGTTTAAACCCCACGACCATTCGGTTC | CASSLNPTTIRF | - | few | TRBJ2-1 | TRBV7-9
TGTGCCACCAGTGATTTAACTAGCGGTCGTCGCTACTTC | CATSDLTSGRRYF | TRBD2 | few | TRBJ2-7 | TRBV24-1
TGCAGCGTTGAAAAGACGGCAGCGGGAAAACTGTTTTTT | CSVEKTAAGKLFF | - | few | TRBJ1-4 | TRBV29-1
TGTGCCAGCAGTTACCAGGATGATTGGTTCGAAGAGACCCAGTACTTC | CASSYQDDWFEETQYF | - | few | TRBJ2-5 | TRBV6-2/TRBV6-3
TGTGCCATCTGTTTAGAATCGGTAGCGGGGGGAGGTACAGATACGCAGTATTTT | CAICLESVAGGGTDTQYF | - | - | TRBJ2-3 | TRBV3-2
TGTGCCAGCAGCTTAGCGGCTAGCGGGGGATACAATGAGCAGTTCTTC | CASSLAASGGYNEQFF | TRBD2 | few | TRBJ2-1 | TRBV7-2
TGCGCCAGCAGCTTGGAGCTGGGCCCCGAGCAGTACTTC | CASSLELGPEQYF | - | - | TRBJ2-7 | TRBV5-1
TGTGCCAGCAGCTTCTACAGGGGCCCGGGGACTAATGAAAAACTGTTTTTT | CASSFYRGPGTNEKLFF | TRBD1 | few | TRBJ1-4 | TRBV7-9
TGTGCCAGCAGCTCTGTGGGACTAGGGATGAACACCGGGGAGCTGTTTTTT | CASSSVGLGMNTGELFF | TRBD2 | few | TRBJ2-2 | TRBV5-6
TGCGCCAGCAGCCAAGACTACGGAAGCTCCTATAATTCACCCCTCCACTTT | CASSQDYGSSYNSPLHF | - | few | TRBJ1-6 | TRBV4-1
TGTGCCAGCAGCTTAGCCGGGCAGGGGATCTTTTGGGATGGCTACACCTTC | CASSLAGQGIFWDGYTF | - | - | TRBJ1-2 | TRBV7-8
TGCAGCGCCCAAGCCACCGGGGAGCTGTTTTTT | CSAQATGELFF | - | many | TRBJ2-2 | TRBV29-1
TGCGCCAGCAGCCAAGAGAATACTTACTCCTACGAGCAGTACTTC | CASSQENTYSYEQYF | - | few | TRBJ2-7 | TRBV4-1
TGTGCCAGCAGTTATGGACAGGGGGGAGATACGCAGTATTTT | CASSYGQGGDTQYF | TRBD1 | - | TRBJ2-3 | TRBV5-5
TGCGCCAGCAGCCAAGAGATGGGATCCTATCAGCCCCAGCATTTT | CASSQEMGSYQPQHF | - | few | TRBJ1-5 | TRBV4-1
TGCGCCAGCAGCGGCCGGGACAGAGATTACACCGGGGAGCTGTTTTTT | CASSGRDRDYTGELFF | TRBD1 | - | TRBJ2-2 | TRBV5-1
TGTGCCAGCAGCTTACAGGGGTATTTAGAGACCCAGTACTTC | CASSLQGYLETQYF | TRBD1 | - | TRBJ2-5 | TRBV5-5
TGTGCCAGCAGTCAGGGATTAGCCGAGCAGTACTTC | CASSQGLAEQYF | - | - | TRBJ2-7 | TRBV28
TGCAGCGCCGGGGGGGGGCCCGGGGAGCTGTTTTTT | CSAGGGPGELFF | TRBD2 | few | TRBJ2-2 | TRBV29-1
TGTGCCAGCGGGACTAGCGGGACGAACACCGGGGAGCTGTTTTTT | CASGTSGTNTGELFF | TRBD2 | many | TRBJ2-2 | TRBV6-2/TRBV6-3
TGTGCCAGCAGTTTGGCCTCGCTGTTCAATGAGCAGTTCTTC | CASSLASLFNEQFF | - | few | TRBJ2-1 | TRBV12-3/TRBV12-4
TGCAGCGTTGAATGGGCGAGGAAAAGCACAGATACGCAGTATTTT | CSVEWARKSTDTQYF | - | many | TRBJ2-3 | TRBV29-1
TGTGCCAGCAGCGGAACGAACACTGAAGCTTTCTTT | CASSGTNTEAFF | - | few | TRBJ1-1 | TRBV7-9
TGCGCCAGCAGCCAAGTAGGACTTAACATTCAGTACTTC | CASSQVGLNIQYF | - | many | TRBJ2-4 | TRBV4-1
TGTGCCAGCAGCTCGGGACATTCGTACAATGAGCAGTTCTTC | CASSSGHSYNEQFF | - | - | TRBJ2-1 | TRBV11-2
TGCAGTGCTAGAGGCCGCTTTTTGCATGACTATGGCTACACCTTC | CSARGRFLHDYGYTF | - | - | TRBJ1-2 | TRBV20-1
TGTGCCAGCAGTCCAGGACTTCTCCAAGCCTACAATGAGCAGTTCTTC | CASSPGLLQAYNEQFF | - | - | TRBJ2-1 | TRBV12-3/TRBV12-4
TGTGCCAGCAGCTTAGAGCCAGGGGTAGCCAAAAACATTCAGTACTTC | CASSLEPGVAKNIQYF | - | - | TRBJ2-4 | TRBV11-2
TGTGCCAGTAGTGCCTTTAAACAGGGGGGAGAGCAGTACTTC | CASSAFKQGGEQYF | TRBD1 | few | TRBJ2-7 | TRBV19
TGTGCCAGCAATTATCTCCTACGGGACAGGGGGCTGGGCTACACCTTC | CASNYLLRDRGLGYTF | - | many | TRBJ1-2 | TRBV21-1
TGCAGTGCATCCGGGACAGATGATTACAATGAGCAGTTCTTC | CSASGTDDYNEQFF | TRBD1 | many | TRBJ2-1 | TRBV20-1
TGTGCCAGCAGGGGACAGTCCCGGGATACGCAGTATTTT | CASRGQSRDTQYF | TRBD1 | many | TRBJ2-3 | TRBV5-6